Below are 17 T cell receptor beta chains sequenced from a single sample in a study of shared clonotypes between healthy human individuals. The data were produced by immunoSEQ multiplex PCR, yet TCRdb's version contains in-frame clones alone and is incomplete. The repertoire holds roughly 550,000 clones, around 95% seen once, with over 0.09% in the top ten. The naive CD8 fraction comprised CD45RO-negative cells positively selected for CCR7 and excluded terminally differentiated effector memory CD45RA+ cells. Sequencing input: naive CD8+ T cells sorted from blood. The receptors were gathered from a woman between 25 and 40 years old in good health.

The V call is TRBV7-9, the J call TRBJ2-2; 8 nucleotides match TRBD2. The CDR3 has 15 residues. Germline loops: CDR1 SEHNR, CDR2 FQNEAQ (reference sequence). V lost 6 bases and J lost 6; bases outside the gene matches: 9. CDR3 sequence: CASSHPGLGPGELFF. CDR3 nucleotide sequence: TGTGCCAGCAGTCACCCGGGACTAGGGCCCGGGGAGCTGTTTTTT.

DNA for the CDR3: TGTGCCAGCAGCTCCCCCGACAGGGGGCTTCTCCACGAGCAGTACTTC. This gives the protein CASSSPDRGLLHEQYF. The chain employs TRBV5-6 and TRBJ2-7; TRBD1 aligns across 10 bases. Per the germline V gene, CDR1 is SGHDT and CDR2 is YYEEEE. This CDR3 has 16 amino acids. V lost 3 bases, J lost 5 bases, and 11 bases stayed unmatched.

This chain connects TRBV5-4 to TRBJ1-1; D ambiguous. Germline V gene data show CDR1 as SGHNT and CDR2 as YYREEE (reference sequence). There are 15 residues in the CDR3. Trimming stripped 4 bases from V and 1 base from J, with 14 bases between. The CDR3 sequence: CASSTAESGNTEAFF. The CDR3 nucleotides read TGTGCCAGCAGCACCGCCGAGTCGGGGAACACTGAAGCTTTCTTT.

The gene calls are TRBV15 and TRBJ2-1; 12 bases match TRBD2. CDR3 length: 16 residues. J lost 3 bases, V lost 2 bases, and 2 bases had no gene match. Germline CDR1 LNHNV, CDR2 YYDKDF (reference sequence). The CDR3 protein is CATSRMTSGSYNEQFF. The CDR3, as DNA: TGTGCCACCAGCAGAATGACTAGCGGGAGCTACAATGAGCAGTTCTTC.

The chain recombines TRBV5-1 with TRBJ2-7, with a weak D call TRBD2 (6 bases). The ends were cut back, 0 bases at V and 5 bases at J, with 12 bases in the middle. The CDR3 extends over 14 amino acids. Germline lookup yields CDR1 SGHRS and CDR2 YFSETQ. CDR3 sequence: CASSLVVGGNEQYF. The CDR3 region has the DNA TGCGCCAGCAGCTTGGTTGTGGGAGGCAACGAGCAGTACTTC.

The CDR3 sequence is CASSSLAARGGELFF. Written as DNA, the CDR3 is TGTGCCAGCAGCTCCTTGGCGGCCCGTGGAGGGGAGCTGTTTTTT. The chain recombines TRBV11-2 with TRBJ2-2; D is uncertain. The germline V gene has CDR1 SGHAT and CDR2 FQNNGV. V lost 4 bases to trimming and J lost 8 bases, with 17 bases between them. This CDR3 contains 15 residues.

This chain links TRBV5-6 with TRBJ1-1, with D unresolved. This CDR3 contains 16 residues. Germline V gene sequence: CDR1 SGHDT, CDR2 YYEEEE. With 2 bases removed from V and 3 bases from J, the gap between germline ends came to 17 bases. CDR3 coding DNA: TGTGCCAGCAGCTTACGGGGAGAGGTTGGGGACACTGAAGCTTTCTTT. Its translation: CASSLRGEVGDTEAFF. The whole variable domain, filled in from reference TRBV5-6 and TRBJ1-1, reads DAGVTQSPTHLIKTRGQQVTLRCSPKSGHDTVSWYQQALGQGPQFIFQYYEEEERQRGNFPDRFSGHQFPNYSSELNVNALLLGDSALYLCASSLRGEVGDTEAFFGQGTRLTVV.

The chain combines TRBV19 with TRBJ2-1; TRBD2 aligns across 7 bases. The V gene end was trimmed by 3 bases and the J gene end by 0 bases; junction bases not matched to a gene: 8. The CDR3 loop spans 17 amino acids. The V gene's germline CDR1 is LNHDA and CDR2 SQIVND (reference sequence). CDR3 amino acids: CASSIWVGGSSYNEQFF. The CDR3, as DNA: TGTGCCAGTAGTATTTGGGTGGGCGGGAGCTCCTACAATGAGCAGTTCTTC.

This chain joins TRBV7-6 and TRBJ2-1, with a tentative D call TRBD2 (6 bases). The germline V gene has CDR1 SGHVS and CDR2 FNYEAQ. The CDR3 loop spans 15 amino acids. Trimming removed 5 bases at V and 4 bases at J, with 15 bases between. CDR3 in DNA: TGTGCCAGCAGCACTGACCGGGACTGGTACAATGAGCAGTTCTTC. This gives the protein CASSTDRDWYNEQFF.

To note about this clone: This same CDR3 is encoded by further DNA sequences in the sample. The J gene is TRBJ1-1, the V gene TRBV28; 8 nucleotides agree with TRBD1. This CDR3 has 14 amino acids. Trimming at V came to 3 bases and at J to 1 base, leaving 1 base not matched to a gene. Germline V gene data show CDR1 as MDHEN and CDR2 as SYDVKM. DNA for the CDR3: TGTGCCAGCAGTTTTGGGACAGGGAACACTGAAGCTTTCTTT. Its protein product is CASSFGTGNTEAFF. Complete variable domain (other parts from reference TRBV28 and TRBJ1-1): DVKVTQSSRYLVKRTGEKVFLECVQDMDHENMFWYRQDPGLGLRLIYFSYDVKMKEKGDIPEGYSVSREKKERFSLILESASTNQTSMYLCASSFGTGNTEAFFGQGTRLTVV.

This clone was seen once. The genes are TRBV2 and TRBJ2-2, with TRBD2 matching 8 bases. The germline V gene encodes CDR1 SNHLY and CDR2 FYNNEI. V was pared by 10 bases and J by 0 bases, with 13 bases of the junction left unmatched. The CDR3 length is 17 residues. In nucleotides, the CDR3 is TGTGCCAAGGGCGGGGGGTCCCGATCGCCGAACACCGGGGAGCTGTTTTTT. Protein sequence: CAKGGGSRSPNTGELFF.

V and J are TRBV28 and TRBJ1-3, with D possibly being TRBD1 (5 bases). Trimming took off 8 bases at V and 0 bases at J, with 11 bases between the two ends. The germline V gene encodes CDR1 MDHEN and CDR2 SYDVKM. CDR3 size: 14 residues. The CDR3 region is CASSNGGSGNTIYF. The CDR3 DNA sequence: TGTGCCAGCTCAAATGGGGGCTCTGGAAACACCATATATTTT.

In regard to this clone: Other DNA sequences in the same sample also yield this CDR3. The chain is built from TRBV5-1 and TRBJ1-5; tentatively, D is TRBD1 (5 bases). V was pared by 3 bases and J by 2 bases, with 9 bases between. This CDR3 region has 14 residues. Per the germline V gene, CDR1 is SGHRS and CDR2 is YFSETQ. In nucleotides, the CDR3 is TGCGCCAGCAGCTGGGGGGGAGGCAATCAGCCCCAGCATTTT. Its translation is CASSWGGGNQPQHF. The full variable domain, its missing parts supplied by reference TRBV5-1 and TRBJ1-5, is KAGVTQTPRYLIKTRGQQVTLSCSPISGHRSVSWYQQTPGQGLQFLFEYFSETQRNKGNFPGRFSGRQFSNSRSEMNVSTLELGDSALYLCASSWGGGNQPQHFGDGTRLSIL.

V gene TRBV7-2 combines with J gene TRBJ2-2; the D gene is possibly TRBD1 (6 bases). The CDR3 has 16 residues. Germline loops: CDR1 SGHTA, CDR2 FQGNSA. V gave up 0 bases and J gave up 1 base, with 9 bases separating them. The DNA for the CDR3 is TGTGCCAGCAGCTTAGCTGGGGGCGGGAACACCGGGGAGCTGTTTTTT. Translated: CASSLAGGGNTGELFF. Full variable domain (missing parts from reference TRBV7-2 and TRBJ2-2): GAGVSQSPSNKVTEKGKDVELRCDPISGHTALYWYRQSLGQGLEFLIYFQGNSAPDKSGLPSDRFSAERTGGSVSTLTIQRTQQEDSAVYLCASSLAGGGNTGELFFGEGSRLTVL.

The chain employs TRBV9 and TRBJ1-3; D remains unclear. V lost 0 bases and J lost 2, with 3 bases in between. The germline gives CDR1 SGDLS, CDR2 YYNGEE. The CDR3 runs 13 residues. The CDR3 nucleotides are TGTGCCAGCAGCGTAGGACCTGGAAACACCATATATTTT. This translates into CASSVGPGNTIYF.

The chain employs TRBV27 and TRBJ2-1, with no clear D. The V and J ends lost 0 bases and 5 bases respectively, with 5 bases between them. Germline V lookup: CDR1 MNHEY, CDR2 SMNVEV (reference sequence). The CDR3 loop spans 13 amino acids. The CDR3 sequence is CASSLSRDNEQFF. Written as DNA, the CDR3 is TGTGCCAGCAGTTTATCTAGAGACAATGAGCAGTTCTTC.

The chain joins TRBV7-3 to TRBJ1-4, with 7 bases identical to TRBD1. J was trimmed by 7 bases and V by 5 bases; bases with no gene match: 7. The length of the CDR3 is 14 residues. CDR1 is SGHTA, CDR2 FQGTGA, per germline. In nucleotides, the CDR3 is TGTGCCAGCAGCCCGAGGGGGCTAGTTGAAAAACTGTTTTTT. It encodes CASSPRGLVEKLFF.